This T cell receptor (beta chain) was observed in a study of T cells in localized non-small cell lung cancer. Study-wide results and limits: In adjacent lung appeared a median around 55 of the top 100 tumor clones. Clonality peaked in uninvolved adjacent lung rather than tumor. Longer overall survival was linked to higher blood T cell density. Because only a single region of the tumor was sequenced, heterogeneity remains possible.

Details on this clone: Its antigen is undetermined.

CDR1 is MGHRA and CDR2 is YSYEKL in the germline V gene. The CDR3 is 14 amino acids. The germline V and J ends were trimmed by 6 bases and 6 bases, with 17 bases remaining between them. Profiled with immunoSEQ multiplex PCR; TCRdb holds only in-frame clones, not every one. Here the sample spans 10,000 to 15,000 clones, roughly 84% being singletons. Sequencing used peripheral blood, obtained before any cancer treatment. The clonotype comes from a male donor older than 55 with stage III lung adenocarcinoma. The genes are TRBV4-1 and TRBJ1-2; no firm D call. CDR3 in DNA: TGCGCCAGCAGGAAGACCTGGAGCTCGGATGGCTACACCTTC. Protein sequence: CASRKTWSSDGYTF.